This TCR beta chain came from a study of technical replicates of blood from a few donors. The CDR3 extends over 13 amino acids. From germline, CDR1 is WNHNN and CDR2 SYGVQD (reference sequence). Germline trimming cut 5 bases from V and 8 bases from J; bases unmatched to any gene: 5. This clone was picked up a small number of times. Only in-frame clones appear in the TCRdb table, and some are missing; sequencing was by immunoSEQ multiplex PCR. Of about 99,000 clones listed, 95% are singletons. Sequencing was carried out using T cells isolated from PBMCs. The chain joins TRBV10-1 to TRBJ2-2, with 7 bases lining up with TRBD1. The sequence was obtained from a human donor in good health. CDR3: CASSKQGKGELFF. DNA for the CDR3: TGCGCCAGCAGTAAACAGGGGAAAGGGGAGCTGTTTTTT.